The 11 T cell receptor beta chains listed next were all sequenced from one sample in a study of shared clonotypes between healthy human individuals. TCRdb's table, derived via immunoSEQ multiplex PCR, lists solely in-frame clones and lacks some. The sample carries millions of clones, approximately 94% recorded once. Material for sequencing was naive CD4+ T cells sorted from blood. The subset denotes: CD45RA+ positively selected. These receptors originate from a man aged 18 to 35 in good health.

The chain employs TRBV19 and TRBJ2-1; tentatively, D is TRBD1 (6 bases). Germline lookup yields CDR1 LNHDA and CDR2 SQIVND (reference sequence). The CDR3 runs 14 residues. V was trimmed by 6 bases and J by 4 bases, leaving 13 bases between them. The CDR3 here is CASSPVQGYNEQFF. CDR3 DNA: TGTGCCAGTAGCCCCGTACAGGGTTACAATGAGCAGTTCTTC.

The V and J genes are TRBV2 and TRBJ2-7, with 7 bases lining up with TRBD1. Germline lookup yields CDR1 SNHLY and CDR2 FYNNEI. The trim removed 7 bases at V and 6 bases at J, leaving 9 bases unmatched. The length of the CDR3 is 13 residues. Written as DNA, the CDR3 is TGTGCCAGCATCGGTCAGGGGGTAGGCGAGCAGTACTTC. Encoded protein: CASIGQGVGEQYF.

CDR3 loop: CASSESWGQGFDEQYF. The CDR3 nucleotides read TGCGCCAGCAGTGAGTCTTGGGGACAGGGGTTTGACGAGCAGTACTTC. V is TRBV10-2 and J is TRBJ2-7; 10 positions match TRBD1. The CDR3 loop spans 16 amino acids. The germline gives CDR1 WSHSY, CDR2 SAAADI. V was pared by 0 bases and J by 5 bases, with 7 bases of the junction left unmatched.

This clone was picked up one time. The chain has TRBV30 and TRBJ1-6; D gene ambiguous. The V end was cut by 1 base, the J end by 0 bases, with 16 bases between. Germline V gene lookup returns CDR1 GTSNPN and CDR2 SVGIG (reference sequence). This CDR3 comprises 18 residues. The CDR3 here is CAWSGGKQMGSYNSPLHF. CDR3 bases: TGTGCCTGGAGTGGTGGAAAACAGATGGGCTCCTATAATTCACCCCTCCACTTT.

For this clone: Other DNA sequences in this sample translate to the same CDR3. This sequence joins TRBV7-6 and TRBJ1-3, with TRBD1 identical over 9 bases. The CDR3 extends over 16 amino acids. V lost 0 bases and J lost 4; bases outside the gene matches: 4. The germline CDR1 and CDR2 sequences are SGHVS and FNYEAQ. The CDR3 DNA follows: TGTGCCAGCAGCTTAGCCGGGACAGGGTCCGGAAACACCATATATTTT. It translates to CASSLAGTGSGNTIYF. Combining the CDR3 with reference TRBV7-6 and TRBJ1-3 gives the whole variable domain GAGVSQSPRYKVTKRGQDVALRCDPISGHVSLYWYRQALGQGPEFLTYFNYEAQQDKSGLPNDRFSAERPEGSISTLTIQRTEQRDSAMYRCASSLAGTGSGNTIYFGEGSWLTVV.

On this clone itself: Within the sample, other DNA sequences also encode this same CDR3. The chain joins TRBV5-1 to TRBJ2-1; 8 nucleotides agree with TRBD2. This CDR3 region has 14 residues. V shed 2 bases, J shed 5 bases, and the junction held 3 bases outside the gene matches. Germline V gene sequence: CDR1 SGHRS, CDR2 YFSETQ. For the CDR3, the DNA is TGCGCCAGCAGCTTAGGACTAGCCCACAATGAGCAGTTCTTC. It specifies CASSLGLAHNEQFF. Using reference TRBV5-1 and TRBJ2-1 for the parts outside the CDR3, the full variable domain is KAGVTQTPRYLIKTRGQQVTLSCSPISGHRSVSWYQQTPGQGLQFLFEYFSETQRNKGNFPGRFSGRQFSNSRSEMNVSTLELGDSALYLCASSLGLAHNEQFFGPGTRLTVL.

The table lists this clone with a few counts. The same CDR3 also results from other DNA sequences found in this sample. The chain carries TRBV7-9 and TRBJ1-5; D uncertain. This CDR3 region has 12 residues. Germline V gives CDR1 SEHNR, CDR2 FQNEAQ (reference sequence). The ends were cut back, 0 bases at V and 6 bases at J, with 3 bases in the middle. Written as DNA, the CDR3 is TGTGCCAGCAGCTTAGCGGGTCAGCCCCAGCATTTT. It codes for CASSLAGQPQHF.

The count of this clone is one. This sequence joins TRBV27 and TRBJ1-1, with D possibly matching TRBD1 (5 bases). The CDR3 contains 16 residues. Between the trimmed V and J ends, which lost 10 bases and 0 bases, there was a span of 21 bases. Germline CDR1 is MNHEY and CDR2 is SMNVEV (reference sequence). The CDR3 reads CATSPGWRTMNTEAFF. The CDR3, as DNA: TGTGCCACCTCTCCGGGGTGGAGGACAATGAACACTGAAGCTTTCTTT.

The chain has TRBV4-1 and TRBJ1-5; TRBD1 agrees at 11 bases. CDR1 is MGHRA and CDR2 is YSYEKL in the germline V gene. Trimming removed 0 bases from V and 6 bases from J; junction bases left unmatched: 4. The CDR3 runs 16 residues. The CDR3 is CASSQDQGQGAQPQHF. CDR3 nucleotide sequence: TGCGCCAGCAGCCAAGACCAAGGACAGGGGGCTCAGCCCCAGCATTTT.

A remark on this clone: The sample carries other DNA sequences with the same CDR3. The chain employs TRBV7-2 and TRBJ2-3; the D call may be TRBD1 or TRBD2 (5 bases each). The CDR3 totals 12 residues. In germline, CDR1 is SGHTA, CDR2 FQGNSA. Trimming cost V 4 bases and J 6 bases, with 8 bases left between them. CDR3 sequence reads: CASSSWGDTQYF. The CDR3 region has the DNA TGTGCCAGCAGCTCATGGGGGGATACGCAGTATTTT.

The rearrangement links TRBV1 to TRBJ1-4; the table's D gene call, TRBD1, was not cross checked with the DNA. TRBV1 is marked as a pseudogene. This CDR3 is 15 amino acids long. CDR3 nucleotide sequence: TGCACCACCATTATGACGGACAGGTGTTCGGAAAAACTGTTTTTT. Its translation: CTTIMTDRCSEKLFF.